This T cell receptor (beta chain) was identified in a study of T cells in Graves' hyperthyroidism and ophthalmopathy. The V gene's germline CDR1 is SGHAT and CDR2 FQNNGV. CDR3 length equals 14 residues. Trimming removed 4 bases from V and 2 bases from J, with 12 bases in between. This clonotype has at least ten counts. It was RNA transcripts that yielded the amplified TCR beta CDR3 regions. When the TCR CDR3 underwent first-round RT-PCR, the HTBI primer set was used. TCRdb re-analysed the multiplex PCR reads in MiXCR, keeping a single row per CDR3 protein. The sample has 490,000 or so distinct CDR3 sequences; 15% to 20% are singletons. Criteria for exclusion of patients were uncontrolled infection, other autoimmune disease, pregnancy or lactation.

This sequence joins TRBV11-2 and TRBJ2-7; possibly TRBD1 or TRBD2 for D (5 bases each). The receptor comes from a woman aged 30 to 39 with Graves' ophthalmopathy. Material: blood. The CDR3 DNA is TGTGCCAGCAGCTACCGGGGACCCCCCTACGAGCAGTACTTC. Protein product: CASSYRGPPYEQYF.